This T cell receptor beta chain was identified during a study of blood T cell repertoires in COVID-19. Libraries were prepared by immunoSEQ multiplex PCR; TCRdb keeps only in-frame clonotypes and omits some of them. The sample has about 320,000 clones; roughly 90% are singletons. V was trimmed by 3 bases and J by 6 bases, leaving 18 bases between them. CDR1 is LNHDA, CDR2 SQIVND, per germline (reference sequence). CDR3 length equals 16 residues. The receptor's source is a man in his sixties who had recovered from COVID-19. This chain joins TRBV19 and TRBJ1-5; D ambiguous. Sequencing was carried out using PBMCs or T cells enriched from blood (not recorded which). DNA of the CDR3: TGTGCCAGTAGTATCCGTGGCACCCTCTCTTCTCAGCCCCAGCATTTT. Amino acid sequence: CASSIRGTLSSQPQHF. Complete variable domain (other parts from reference TRBV19 and TRBJ1-5): DGGITQSPKYLFRKEGQNVTLSCEQNLNHDAMYWYRQDPGQGLRLIYYSQIVNDFQKGDIAEGYSVSREKKESFPLTVTSAQKNPTAFYLCASSIRGTLSSQPQHFGDGTRLSIL.